This T cell receptor beta chain was recovered during a study of blood T cell repertoires in COVID-19. Overall study context: Both acute and convalescent COVID-19 samples were obtained from the United States, Italy and Spain. The cDNA or gDNA used as material had been derived from T cells, B-cell-depleted T cells, or PBMCs.

Authors' analysis steps: Quantification of nucleated cells was approximated via reference gene primer amplification. The method was immunoSEQ multiplex PCR; TCRdb's version includes in-frame clones alone and lacks a portion of them. D and trimming come from the DNA, and the V and J calls and clone size come from that table. The sample lists about 45,000 clones, 87% occurring once. The V and J ends lost 3 bases and 6 bases respectively, with 11 bases between them. The CDR3 consists of 13 residues. This rearrangement joins TRBV12-3 or TRBV12-4 to TRBJ1-2, with D tentatively TRBD1 (5 bases). Sequenced: peripheral blood. This sequence originates from a human donor in a cohort sampled during active COVID-19. In nucleotides, the CDR3 is TGTGCCAGCAGTTTCGCGGCAGGGCATGGCTACACCTTC. Its translation: CASSFAAGHGYTF.